The source of this T cell receptor beta chain is a study of blood T cell repertoires in COVID-19 (TCRdb year 2020). About the investigation overall: Samples from collaborators originated in the United States, Italy and Spain and spanned both the acute and convalescent phases of COVID-19. The material from the prospective study consisted of cDNA or gDNA derived from T cells, B-cell-depleted T cells, or PBMCs. Subjects who had been exposed to COVID-19, were actively infected with it, or had recovered from it provided the deeply sampled blood TCRbeta repertoires that made up the dataset. The repertoires were made available in a free public database intended to serve as a resource for research on the immune response to SARS-CoV-2. The samples were drawn from the first 160 participants of the ongoing ImmuneRACE study and from 950 to 1,500 subjects provided by 6 global collaborators. The sample metadata nearly always contained a de-identified subject ID, COVID-19 status, age in years and sex. Where available, HLA class I and class II types were taken from metadata supplied by the sample provider and were not determined by assay-based typing.

The CDR3 runs 14 amino acids, cysteine and phenylalanine included. The read is trimmed to its CDR3 DNA, 42 bases read in frame from base 1. The germline V gene gives CDR1 as SGHRS and CDR2 as YFSETQ. V is clipped by 4 bases and J by 0 bases, and the sequence between their germline boundaries is 11 bases long. TCRbeta CDR3 regions were amplified from genomic DNA using the immunoSEQ Assay, a bias-controlled multiplex PCR. Under the source paper's analysis protocol: Nucleated cell counts per sample were estimated from amplification of reference gene primers within the assay. To quantify the absolute abundance of each unique TCRbeta CDR3 rearrangement, sequence reads were collapsed and filtered. For each sample, productive Simpson clonality was calculated by taking the square root of Simpson's diversity index across productive rearrangements. In TCRdb, the immuneACCESS table is reduced to in-frame sequences with V and J assigned. These tables do not hold every clone; where another copy was compared, an unresolved V gene accounts for under half, and the others remain unexplained. D and trimming come from the DNA, and the V and J calls and clone size come from that table. Here the sample has 350,000 to 450,000 clones; around 85% occur a single time. The ten largest clones take up roughly 3.6% of the sample.

Details on this clone: Its antigen is not yet known. Base qualities are not provided; no much larger clone lies one nucleotide away.

Results and caveats for the whole study, not just this receptor: The quantity of clinical and demographic metadata differed by source and by participant and was supplied without curation.

The collaborating institutions used their own protocols to collect whole blood in K2EDTA tubes. For TCRbeta analysis, collaborator samples were shipped as frozen whole blood, as isolated PBMCs, or as DNA extracted from either sample type. The chain uses TRBV5-1 and TRBJ2-7; TRBD1 is perhaps the D gene, given 6 matching bases. The sequence was obtained from a woman aged 18-29 years with acute or convalescent COVID-19. The source material was peripheral blood. The CDR3 in this case is CASSPRDNSYEQYF. Read as DNA, the sequence is TGCGCCAGCAGCCCCCGGGACAACTCCTACGAGCAGTACTTC.